Listed below are T cell receptor beta chains from one sample, sequenced in a study of post-analysis software for immune sequencing data. TCRdb used MiXCR to reprocess the PCR reads, holding one entry per CDR3 protein. Of about 760,000 distinct CDR3 sequences listed, about 32% are singletons. What was sequenced was blood. All receptors come from a girl aged 10 to 17 with multiple sclerosis. The conserved cysteine and the conserved F or W are not part of the CDR3 here. Where a row states a size, it is once, few, many or the class of an expanded clone; other rows omit it.

J,V,size,CDR3
TRBJ1-2,TRBV20-1,.,SANPRDKKRNGYT
TRBJ2-3,TRBV30,few,ALRGFTDTQY
TRBJ1-6,TRBV14,few,ASSQGPGSPLH
.,TRBV29-1,.,SVGRGGTPGGETQY
.,TRBV5-1,few,ASTPETGGFKTQY
TRBJ2-1,TRBV5-1,.,ASTASGGWGSYNEQF
TRBJ2-3,TRBV4-1,few,ASSQGSGGSTDTQY
TRBJ2-5,TRBV20-1,few,SAPDRVVQETQY
TRBJ2-7,TRBV6-2/TRBV6-3,many,ASTPDTYEQY
TRBJ2-3,TRBV11-2,.,ASSPGLAARTQY
TRBJ2-7,TRBV7-2,.,ASSLLQLYEQY
TRBJ2-5,TRBV24-1,few,ATSDWLGTQY
TRBJ2-5,TRBV6-5,.,ASSSPSSGRAGETQY
TRBJ1-4,TRBV6-1,few,ASTGGTTNEKLF
TRBJ2-1,TRBV11-3,few,ASSLVQGRDEQF
TRBJ2-7,TRBV12-3/TRBV12-4,few,ASTTSTNPFYEQY
TRBJ1-2,TRBV27,.,ASSLRGGYYGYT
TRBJ2-7,TRBV12-3/TRBV12-4,.,ASSLNGGAYEQY
.,TRBV4-3,.,ASSRDLGSTFQETQY
TRBJ2-3,TRBV10-3,.,AISGVLRDTQY
TRBJ1-2,TRBV20-1,.,SARPPGLGTFYT
TRBJ1-5,TRBV7-2,.,ACSTRTGGDQPQH
TRBJ2-4,TRBV27,.,ASSPPGLGKNIQY
TRBJ2-3,TRBV15,many,ATSFRDRSTDTQY
TRBJ2-1,TRBV5-1,.,ASGFNRNNNEQF
TRBJ2-1,TRBV9,.,ASSPRGVPDNEQF
TRBJ2-1,TRBV6-5,.,ASSLSGIAYNEQF
TRBJ2-1,TRBV4-1,.,ASSQESGSSYNEQF
TRBJ2-1,TRBV6-1,few,ASTKIGVVAGGNEQF
TRBJ2-7,TRBV20-1,once,SARLLAGGVRNEQY
TRBJ2-3,TRBV2,.,ASSEGSGPDYLKSTDTQY
TRBJ2-3,TRBV10-3,few,AISPSGGATDTQY
TRBJ2-1,TRBV7-2,few,ASSLDRGMSNEQF
TRBJ2-5,TRBV20-1,few,SARIEETQY
TRBJ2-4,TRBV20-1,.,SAPTAGPKNIQY
TRBJ2-1,TRBV29-1,.,SVPSLAGAPLGEQF
.,TRBV18,few,ASSLTSGHYEQY
TRBJ2-2,TRBV10-3,.,AIKRTGTDGELF
TRBJ1-1,TRBV5-1,.,ASRNTGTVPEAF
TRBJ1-1,TRBV9,.,ASSGDLPRNTEAF
TRBJ2-5,TRBV4-1,.,ASSQVSPGDGSLY
TRBJ2-3,TRBV7-2,few,ASSLTGVATDTQY
TRBJ1-4,TRBV7-2,few,ASSPAPGTGSIFGKKLF
TRBJ1-4,TRBV7-9,.,ASRPDRELSTNEKLF
TRBJ1-5,TRBV29-1,.,SVGSQAGNQPQH
TRBJ2-7,TRBV12-3/TRBV12-4,.,ASSLAGQGPYEQY
TRBJ2-5,TRBV10-1,few,ASSEVVGTSGGRDQETQY
TRBJ1-5,TRBV20-1,few,SARQGNNQPQH
TRBJ2-3,TRBV7-8,few,ASSRPGGQGATDTQY
TRBJ2-3,TRBV5-1,.,ASSGGRGGTDTQY
TRBJ2-5,TRBV5-1,few,ASSLGGRINLWETQY
TRBJ2-1,TRBV12-5,.,ASGEGNEQF
TRBJ2-5,TRBV20-1,.,SVPSAAGARETQY
TRBJ2-3,TRBV2,.,ASSEGAGSTDTQY
TRBJ2-5,TRBV20-1,.,SAPSTGRETQY